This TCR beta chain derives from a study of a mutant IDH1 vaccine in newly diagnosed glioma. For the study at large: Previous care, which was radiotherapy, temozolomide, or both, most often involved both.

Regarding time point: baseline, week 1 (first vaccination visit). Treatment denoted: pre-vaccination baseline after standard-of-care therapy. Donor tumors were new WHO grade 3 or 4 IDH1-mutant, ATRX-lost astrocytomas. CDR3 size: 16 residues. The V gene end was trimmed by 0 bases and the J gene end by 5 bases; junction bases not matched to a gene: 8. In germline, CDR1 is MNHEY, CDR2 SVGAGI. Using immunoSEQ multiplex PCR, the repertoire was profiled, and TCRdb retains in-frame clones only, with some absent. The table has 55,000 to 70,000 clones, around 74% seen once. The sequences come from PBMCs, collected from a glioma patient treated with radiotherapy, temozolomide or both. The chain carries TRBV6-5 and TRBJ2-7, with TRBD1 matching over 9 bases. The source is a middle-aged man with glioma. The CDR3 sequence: CASSYSSGTGLNEQYF. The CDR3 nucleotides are TGTGCCAGCAGTTACTCCTCCGGGACAGGGCTGAACGAGCAGTACTTC.